The TCR beta chain described here comes from a study of somatic mutations in cytotoxic T cells in rheumatoid arthritis. Study background: Patient blood (approximately 30 ml EDTA) was collected right after diagnosis, preceding any treatment.

Study-wide results and limits: CD8+ T cells showed clonality that did not differ significantly between patients with rheumatoid arthritis and age-matched healthy controls. There were about an eighth of the roughly 65 patients in whom the largest CD8+ clone exceeded 20% of CD8+ cells.

CDR3 length: 16 amino acids. Under the authors' procedure: Of patient CD8+ clones exceeding 1%, few matched published virus-specific TCRB sequences. The protocol was immunoSEQ multiplex PCR, while the TCRdb copy is restricted to in-frame clones and leaves out a portion. V, J and clone size reflect that table, while D and trimming were determined from the DNA. Of around 6,000 clones in the sample, around 80% are singletons; the top ten hold 3.5% to 5%. This clone was seen only once. Its antigen remains unidentified. Input material: CD8+ T cells sorted from blood. The receptor's source is an adult with rheumatoid arthritis. The chain recombines TRBV21-1 with TRBJ2-7; the D call in the table, TRBD1, was not verified against the DNA. TRBV21-1 has pseudogene status. Here the CDR3 DNA reads TGTGCCAGCAGCACCTCAAAGACAGGGATTGGGTACGAGCAGTACTTC. Translating gives CASSTSKTGIGYEQYF.